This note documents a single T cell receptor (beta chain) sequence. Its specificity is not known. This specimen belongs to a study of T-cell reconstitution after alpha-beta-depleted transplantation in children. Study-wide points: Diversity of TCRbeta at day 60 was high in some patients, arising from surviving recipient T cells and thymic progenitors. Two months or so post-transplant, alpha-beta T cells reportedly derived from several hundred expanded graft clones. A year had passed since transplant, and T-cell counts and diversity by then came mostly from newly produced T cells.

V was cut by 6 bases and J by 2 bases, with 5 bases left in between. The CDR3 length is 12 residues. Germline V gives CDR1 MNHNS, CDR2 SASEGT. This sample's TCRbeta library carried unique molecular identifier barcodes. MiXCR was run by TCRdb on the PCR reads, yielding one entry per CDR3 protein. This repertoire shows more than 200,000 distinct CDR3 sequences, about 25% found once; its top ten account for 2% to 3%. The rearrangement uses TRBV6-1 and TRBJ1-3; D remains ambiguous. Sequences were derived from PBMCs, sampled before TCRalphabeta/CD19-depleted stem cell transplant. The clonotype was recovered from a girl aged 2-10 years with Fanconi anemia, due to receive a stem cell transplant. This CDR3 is CASRHPGNTIYF. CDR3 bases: TGTGCCAGCAGACACCCTGGAAACACCATATATTTT.